In this sample, the clone carrying this T cell receptor (beta chain) turned up a few times. The antigen remains undetermined. In TCRdb, the RT-PCR reads were re-called with MiXCR into one record per CDR3 protein. The sample carries about 570,000 distinct CDR3 sequences, over 9% recorded once. Trimming removed 0 bases at V and 1 base at J, with 10 bases between. Germline V CDR1 and CDR2: SGDLS, YYNGEE. This CDR3 has 16 amino acids. This record comes from a study of response to subunit inactivated influenza vaccine. Notes on the study in general: Authors suggested each seasonal influenza vaccination recruits few new T cells.

The same specimen was also included in a second study, on T cells expressing NK-cell markers. Turning to that study: In generating TCR beta cDNA, 5'RACE template switching with UMIs was used. NKG2C+ dominant clonotypes from 5 to 7 donors made up roughly 1.0-7.5% of CD8+ T cells.

J is TRBJ2-2 and V is TRBV9; D is perhaps TRBD1 or TRBD2 (5 bases each). The sequencing here drew on PBMCs from blood, taken on the day of vaccination. The origin of this receptor is a man between 45 and 60 years old who received an inactivated influenza vaccine. The CDR3, as DNA: TGTGCCAGCAGCGTAGGGGGGACCAGGAACACCGGGGAGCTGTTTTTT. Translated, it gives CASSVGGTRNTGELFF. The whole variable domain, remainder taken from reference TRBV9 and TRBJ2-2, is DSGVTQTPKHLITATGQRVTLRCSPRSGDLSVYWYQQSLDQGLQFLIQYYNGEERAKGNILERFSAQQFPDLHSELNLSSLELGDSALYFCASSVGGTRNTGELFFGEGSRLTVL.